This T cell receptor beta chain appears in the sequencing data of a study of T cells in Graves' hyperthyroidism and ophthalmopathy. The study enrolled patients aged 18 to 65 with newly diagnosed hyperthyroidism of under 2 months' duration. Losses at the gene ends were 9 bases for V and 2 bases for J; bases not matched to a gene: 5. The CDR3 length is 14 residues. The germline V gene encodes CDR1 KGHDR and CDR2 SFDVKD. RNA transcripts were the template for amplifying TCR beta CDR3 regions. The HTBI primer set drove a first-round RT-PCR of the TCR CDR3. TCRdb processed the multiplex PCR reads anew with MiXCR; each CDR3 protein has one entry. The table has 300,000 to 450,000 distinct CDR3 sequences, about 25% seen once.

The sequence came from a man aged 50 to 60 with Graves' hyperthyroidism. The specimen sequenced was blood. The V gene is TRBV24-1, the J gene TRBJ2-5; TRBD2 matches at 10 bases. For the CDR3, the DNA is TGTGCCACCGCACTAGCGGGGCAACAAGAGACCCAGTACTTC. Translated, it gives CATALAGQQETQYF.